This entry lists 4 T cell receptor beta chains sequenced from one sample in a study of Graves' ophthalmopathy and Graves' hyperthyroidism. CDR3 regions of TCR beta were amplified from RNA transcripts. In the first round, RT-PCR was carried out with HTBI primers, and a multiplex PCR formed the second round. TCRdb reanalysed the multiplex PCR reads using MiXCR and keeps one entry per CDR3 protein. The sample holds around 1,200,000 distinct CDR3 sequences, about 40% seen once. The sample comprised peripheral blood or thyroid tissue (not recorded which). The receptors were sampled from an adult man with Graves' hyperthyroidism.

In its sample, this clonotype was seen a few times. V usage is TRBV12-3 or TRBV12-4 and J usage is TRBJ2-2; D unresolved. Trimming removed 4 bases from V and 4 bases from J, with 10 bases in between. The CDR3 totals 14 residues. This chain's CDR3 is CASSSSPSTGELFF. The CDR3 DNA follows: TGTGCCAGCAGTTCCAGCCCTAGCACCGGGGAGCTGTTTTTT.

The genes are TRBV20-1 and TRBJ1-4; D unclear. The CDR3 consists of 13 residues. Trimming took off 0 bases at V and 8 bases at J, with 10 bases between the two ends. Germline CDR1 DFQATT, CDR2 SNEGSKA (reference sequence). This chain's CDR3 is CSARDLLGEKLFF. CDR3 DNA: TGCAGTGCTAGAGATTTGTTAGGGGAAAAACTGTTTTTT.

The chain has TRBV12-3 or TRBV12-4 and TRBJ1-2; D may be TRBD1 (6 bases). The CDR3 spans 14 residues. The V and J ends lost 6 bases and 4 bases respectively, with 15 bases between them. The CDR3 spells CASSRQVFSYGYTF. CDR3 nucleotide sequence: TGTGCCAGCAGCAGACAGGTTTTTTCCTATGGCTACACCTTC.

The genes are TRBV7-8 and TRBJ2-7, with D possibly matching TRBD2 (7 bases). Germline V lookup: CDR1 SGHVS, CDR2 FQNEAQ. Trimming cost V 5 bases and J 1 base, with 24 bases left between them. The CDR3 is made up of 18 amino acids. The DNA of the CDR3 is TGTGCCAGCAGCCAAGACACAGTCGGGGGGCTCGGGTCCTACGAGCAGTACTTC. Translating gives CASSQDTVGGLGSYEQYF.